This T cell receptor beta chain was retrieved from a study of T cells in Graves' hyperthyroidism and ophthalmopathy. This clonotype was picked up many times. Germline V gene sequence: CDR1 LNHDA, CDR2 SQIVND (reference sequence). V was shortened by 7 bases and J by 9 bases, with 16 bases between the two germline ends. The CDR3 has 13 residues. RNA transcripts were the template for amplifying TCR beta CDR3 regions. HTBI primers were the set used in a first-round RT-PCR of the TCR CDR3. TCRdb re-derived calls from the multiplex PCR reads in MiXCR, one entry per CDR3 protein. The sample has approximately 510,000 distinct CDR3 sequences, around 43% seen once.

Sequencing was carried out using peripheral blood or thyroid tissue (not recorded which). This chain uses TRBV19 with TRBJ1-5; D may be TRBD1 (5 bases). The source is an adult woman with Graves' disease, either hyperthyroidism or ophthalmopathy (not recorded which). The CDR3: CASTGAGKGPQHF. CDR3 sequence (DNA): TGTGCCAGTACCGGGGCGGGTAAAGGGCCCCAGCATTTT.